This is a list of T cell receptor beta chains from one sample in a study of blood T cells in healthy people across ages. TCRdb used MiXCR to reprocess the 5' RACE reads, holding one entry per CDR3 protein. This table holds over a million distinct CDR3 sequences, 42% found once. The sequenced material came from blood. These receptors were taken from a woman aged 18 to 35 in good health. Both conserved end residues are part of each CDR3. D genes are given only for firm matches. Clone size is given for some rows only: seen once, a few or many times, or a class if the clone is expanded.

D	J	size	V	DNA	CDR3
TRBD2	TRBJ2-5	.	TRBV6-4	TGTGCCAGCAGTACCGGGACTAGCGGGGGGGGCGATGAGCAGTACTTC	CASSTGTSGGGDEQYF
.	TRBJ1-1	.	TRBV12-5	TGTGCTAGTGGAGAAGGTCAAGGGGCCAACACTGAAGCTTTCTTT	CASGEGQGANTEAFF
TRBD2	TRBJ2-1	.	TRBV10-3	TGTGCCATCAGTGGGATGGGACTAGCGGGAGACAATGAGCAGTTCTTC	CAISGMGLAGDNEQFF
TRBD2	TRBJ2-7	.	TRBV12-3/TRBV12-4	TGTGCCAGCAGTTTAGTAGCGGGGGTATCCTACGAGCAGTACTTC	CASSLVAGVSYEQYF
TRBD1	TRBJ1-4	.	TRBV28	TGTGCCAGCAGTTTATCTGACAGGGTGGTGTTTTTT	CASSLSDRVVFF
TRBD2	TRBJ2-3	few	TRBV29-1	TGCAGCGTTGAAGGTTGGGGACTAGCGACAGATACGCAGTATTTT	CSVEGWGLATDTQYF
TRBD1	TRBJ2-4	.	TRBV20-1	TGCAGTGCTGACCGAACCGGGACAGGGAAAAACATTCAGTACTTC	CSADRTGTGKNIQYF
.	TRBJ1-4	.	TRBV14	TGTGCCAGCAGCGGTACCCCGAATGAAAAACTGTTTTTT	CASSGTPNEKLFF
TRBD1	TRBJ2-1	.	TRBV6-1	TGTGCCAGCAGTGAGCCGGGACAGGGACAGGGAAATGAGCAGTTCTTC	CASSEPGQGQGNEQFF
.	TRBJ1-1	few	TRBV7-2	TGTGCCAGCAGCCACAGGTTGATAAGGGCGAACACTGAAGCTTTCTTT	CASSHRLIRANTEAFF
TRBD2	TRBJ2-5	few	TRBV28	TGTGCCAGCAGTGACCCGACTAGCGTGGAGACCCAGTACTTC	CASSDPTSVETQYF
TRBD2	TRBJ2-7	.	TRBV20-1	TGCAGTGCTAGAGGGCCGCTCGGGACTATCCCCCTGGGGGAGCAGTACTTC	CSARGPLGTIPLGEQYF
TRBD1	TRBJ1-1	.	TRBV10-3	TGTGCCATCACACCGGGACAGGGGACTGAAGCTTTCTTT	CAITPGQGTEAFF
.	TRBJ2-7	few	TRBV12-3/TRBV12-4	TGTGCCAGCAGTGTGGGACTCCCCGAGCAGTACTTC	CASSVGLPEQYF
.	TRBJ2-1	.	TRBV30	TGTGCCTGGGGACCCTGGGGCAGGGGGAGGGCCTTGAACAATGAGCAGTTCTTC	CAWGPWGRGRALNNEQFF
TRBD1	TRBJ1-2	few	TRBV29-1	TGCAGCGTTGAAGTTCAGTCCGGGACAGGGGGCGAAGTGTGGGGCTATGGCTACACCTTC	CSVEVQSGTGGEVWGYGYTF
.	TRBJ2-7	.	TRBV29-1	TGCAGCGTGGCTGGAAGACTCTCCTACGAGCAGTACTTC	CSVAGRLSYEQYF
.	TRBJ2-3	.	TRBV20-1	TGCAGTGCTAGACGAAAATTTCAACTATCCACAGATACGCAGTATTTT	CSARRKFQLSTDTQYF
TRBD2	TRBJ2-5	.	TRBV7-9	TGTGCCAGCAGCGTGGGACTAGCGGTCCAAGAGACCCAGTACTTC	CASSVGLAVQETQYF
.	TRBJ2-7	.	TRBV30	TGTGCCTGGAGTATGACCTACGAGCAGTACTTC	CAWSMTYEQYF
.	TRBJ2-1	few	TRBV6-2/TRBV6-3	TGTGCCAGCAGTGACTCGGCGATAAGTGAGCAGTTCTTC	CASSDSAISEQFF
.	TRBJ1-1	.	TRBV5-1	TGCGCCAGCAGCTTGAGACTTGCAGGGGCTGAAGCTTTCTTT	CASSLRLAGAEAFF
.	TRBJ2-7	many	TRBV4-1	TGCGCCAGCAGCCAGTTACAGGACTACGAGCAGTACTTC	CASSQLQDYEQYF
.	TRBJ2-2	.	TRBV27	TGTGCCAGCAGTTTGAGATCCCCTAACACCGGGGAGCTGTTTTTT	CASSLRSPNTGELFF
.	TRBJ2-1	.	TRBV9	TGTGCCAGCAGCGTAGGCCCGGGTCCGGATGAGCAGTTCTTC	CASSVGPGPDEQFF
TRBD2	TRBJ2-7	few	TRBV20-1	TGCAGTGCTAGAGATCGCCGGACTAGCGGGAACGAGCAGTACTTC	CSARDRRTSGNEQYF
.	TRBJ1-2	.	TRBV25-1	TGTGCCAGCAGTGGATCGGGGGCAGGGAACTATGGCTACACCTTC	CASSGSGAGNYGYTF
.	TRBJ1-4	few	TRBV28	TGTGCCAGCAGTTTTATGCAGGGCAGTGAAAAACTGTTTTTT	CASSFMQGSEKLFF
.	TRBJ2-6	.	TRBV11-2	TGTGCCAGCAGCTTGGTAGCAGTTTCAAGTGCTGGGGCCAACGTCCTGACTTTC	CASSLVAVSSAGANVLTF
.	TRBJ2-1	.	TRBV11-2	TGTGCCAGCAGCCAACGTGGCGGGGTCAATGAGCAGTTCTTC	CASSQRGGVNEQFF
.	TRBJ1-2	few	TRBV9	TGTGCCAGCAGCGCACAGGGCCTCTATGGCTACACCTTC	CASSAQGLYGYTF
TRBD1	TRBJ2-1	.	TRBV7-2	TGTGCCAGCAGCTACTATGGACAGGGCTACAATAAGCAGTTCTTC	CASSYYGQGYNKQFF
.	TRBJ2-7	.	TRBV7-3	TGTGCCAGCGCCCTAAACGAGCAGTACTTC	CASALNEQYF
TRBD1	TRBJ1-2	.	TRBV5-1	TGCGCCAGCAGCGCCCTAACAGGGGGAGAGGATGGCTACACCTTC	CASSALTGGEDGYTF
TRBD2	TRBJ2-4	.	TRBV20-1	TGCAGTGCTAGGGCCTTACTAGCGTATGTAGCCAAAAACATTCAGTACTTC	CSARALLAYVAKNIQYF
.	TRBJ1-2	.	TRBV20-1	TGCAGTGCTGAGGGGACAATTCTTAACTATGGCTACACCTTC	CSAEGTILNYGYTF
.	TRBJ1-1	.	TRBV12-5	TGTGCTAGTGGTTTGGTACTGAGGCAGATCGCTGAAGCTTTCTTT	CASGLVLRQIAEAFF
.	TRBJ1-2	.	TRBV25-1	TGTGCCAGCAGGGAGGGTCGGGGCGGCTATGGCTACACCTTC	CASREGRGGYGYTF
.	TRBJ1-2	few	TRBV4-3	TGCGCCAGCAGCCAAGATTGGCAGGGACGCTATGGCTACACCTTC	CASSQDWQGRYGYTF
.	TRBJ1-1	.	TRBV27	TGTGCCAGCAGTTTCCCAGGGTTCGGTGAAGCTTTCTTT	CASSFPGFGEAFF
.	TRBJ1-2	few	TRBV5-1	TGCGCCAGCAGCTTGTCATCAGGGTACGGCGATGGCTACACCTTC	CASSLSSGYGDGYTF
.	TRBJ2-1	few	TRBV9	TGTGCCAGCAGTACTGGGTCCGAAGGCAATGAGCAGTTCTTC	CASSTGSEGNEQFF
.	TRBJ2-1	.	TRBV4-3	TGCGCCAGCAGCCAAGTTTGGAGGGAGCAGGTCTCGGCCTACAATGAGCAGTTCTTC	CASSQVWREQVSAYNEQFF
.	TRBJ1-2	.	TRBV7-8	TGTGCCAGCAGCTTAGGTGGAGGGGGGCTCGGCTACACCTTC	CASSLGGGGLGYTF
.	TRBJ1-5	.	TRBV5-8	TGTGCCAGCAGCGATGGACGGATTAGCAATCAGCCCCAGCATTTT	CASSDGRISNQPQHF
.	TRBJ1-1	once	TRBV12-3/TRBV12-4	TGTGCCAGCAGAACCCCGAGGGCCAGTGAAGCTTTCTTT	CASRTPRASEAFF
.	TRBJ2-3	few	TRBV2	TGTGCCAGCAGTGAATTTCTGGTGACAGATACGCAGTATTTT	CASSEFLVTDTQYF
.	TRBJ2-7	.	TRBV10-3	TGTGCCATCAGTGAATCGGGACCAGACTACGAGCAGTACTTC	CAISESGPDYEQYF
.	TRBJ2-4	.	TRBV27	TGTGCCAGCAGTTTTCAGGGGATTTTAGCCAAAAACATTCAGTACTTC	CASSFQGILAKNIQYF
TRBD2	TRBJ2-7	few	TRBV6-5	TGTGCCAGCAGCACTGGGACTAGCGGGGCCCACGAGCAGTACTTC	CASSTGTSGAHEQYF
TRBD2	TRBJ2-3	.	TRBV7-2	TGTGCCAGCAGCCTCCTAGGGATAAGAGCGGGGGGGTTCTACACAGATACGCAGTATTTT	CASSLLGIRAGGFYTDTQYF
TRBD2	TRBJ2-7	many	TRBV7-9	TGTGCCAGCAGCTTGCTACTAGCGGGTCTCTACGAGCAGTACTTC	CASSLLLAGLYEQYF
.	TRBJ1-1	.	TRBV7-9	TGTGCCACCTCCAGTAGGGCCAAAAACACTGAAGCTTTCTTT	CATSSRAKNTEAFF
TRBD1	TRBJ1-2	once	TRBV4-3	TGCGCCAGCAGCCACTCAGGGGGCGGGGGCTACACCTTC	CASSHSGGGGYTF
.	TRBJ2-5	many	TRBV7-8	TGTGCCAGCAGCCCACACCGAAATGAGCAGTACTTC	CASSPHRNEQYF
TRBD1	TRBJ1-2	.	TRBV7-9	TGTGCCAGCAGCTTGGACAGGATGAGCGGCTACACCTTC	CASSLDRMSGYTF
TRBD2	TRBJ2-7	once	TRBV27	TGTGCCAGCAGTTACCGTGGGACTAGCGGGGGGCCCTGGTACGAGCAGTACTTC	CASSYRGTSGGPWYEQYF
TRBD2	TRBJ2-1	.	TRBV6-5	TGTGCCAGCAGTTACTCCCGGACTAGTTGGGATGAGCAGTTCTTC	CASSYSRTSWDEQFF
.	TRBJ1-2	.	TRBV6-4	TGTGCCAGCAGTGACGGCAGATCCTATGGCTACACCTTC	CASSDGRSYGYTF
TRBD1	TRBJ2-1	.	TRBV29-1	TGCTGCGTGAGGGGGCTTTCCCCGCAGGAGCAGTTCTTC	CCVRGLSPQEQFF